This T cell receptor beta chain comes out of a study of cytomegalovirus exposure and HLA in healthy donors. Study overall: The Caucasian-associated ancestry cluster held about 80% of 300 to 500 genotyped donors.

It was with 60 Vbeta and 13 Jbeta primers that the PCR ran. Here immunoSEQ multiplex PCR was the method, and the copy in TCRdb shows in-frame clones only, minus some. The data hold roughly 220,000 clones, with 65% to 85% observed a single time. Findings and limits, study-wide: Associated with cytomegalovirus, according to the listing, were about 160 TCR beta chains. Segments of the TCR beta V type were, in most cases, productive about 90% or about 30% of the time in an earlier analysis.

The germline CDR1 and CDR2 sequences are SGHDT and YYEEEE. Trimming cost V 3 bases and J 1 base; bases outside gene matches: 9. CDR3 length: 16 amino acids. Worth noting for this clone: What it binds is not known.

Source material: PBMCs. This chain connects TRBV5-6 to TRBJ2-7; 8 bases agree with TRBD1. The source of this sequence is a man in his fifties in good health and CMV-seronegative. CDR3 region: CASSSSRTGSSYEQYF. CDR3 bases: TGTGCCAGCAGCTCCTCCCGGACAGGGTCGTCCTACGAGCAGTACTTC.